This TCR beta chain was sequenced for a study of T-cell memory formation after mild COVID-19. One entry per CDR3 protein, called by TCRdb with MiXCR from the 5' RACE reads. This table has 100,000 to 120,000 distinct CDR3 sequences, approximately 22% appearing once. Broader study findings: SARS-CoV-2 specificity of second-wave clones peaking day 37 was unconfirmed.

With 2 bases clipped from V and 4 bases from J, the junction kept 7 bases outside the gene matches. The CDR3 consists of 15 residues. The germline V gene has CDR1 DFQATT and CDR2 SNEGSKA (reference sequence). This clonotype has a count of ten or more. The antigen is unknown. The chain recombines TRBV20-1 with TRBJ2-1; 8 bases agree with TRBD1. The sequence was obtained from a man in his late teens or twenties who had mild COVID-19 (a few samples of this study predate the infection). Cell type and time point are not known. Source material: PBMCs or a T cell subset sorted from them (not recorded which). The CDR3 DNA sequence: TGCAGTGCTAGATCACCGGGACAGGCATACAATGAGCAGTTCTTC. It yields the protein CSARSPGQAYNEQFF.